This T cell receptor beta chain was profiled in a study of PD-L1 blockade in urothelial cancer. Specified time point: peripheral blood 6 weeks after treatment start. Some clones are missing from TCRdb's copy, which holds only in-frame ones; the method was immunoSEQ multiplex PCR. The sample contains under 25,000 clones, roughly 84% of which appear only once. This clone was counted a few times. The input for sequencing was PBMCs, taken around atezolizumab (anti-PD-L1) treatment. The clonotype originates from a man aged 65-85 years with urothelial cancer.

Written as DNA, the CDR3 is TGTGCCAGCAGCTCCGCGGGGGTAGTAGATGGCTACACCTTC. Translated: CASSSAGVVDGYTF. The rearrangement joins TRBV7-9 to TRBJ1-2; D is possibly TRBD1 (5 bases). The CDR3 totals 14 residues. Germline-derived CDR1 and CDR2 are SEHNR and FQNEAQ (reference sequence). With 4 bases removed from V and 6 bases from J, the gap between germline ends came to 15 bases.